There are a few counts of the clone carrying this T cell receptor beta chain. Its antigen is still unknown. The TCRbeta library was prepared with unique molecular identifiers. TCRdb reprocessed the PCR reads via MiXCR and lists one record per CDR3 protein. The sample includes about 340,000 distinct CDR3 sequences, about 17% of them seen just once. The V end lost 6 bases, the J end lost 7 bases, and 11 bases lay between the germline ends. The CDR3 is 13 amino acids. Per the germline V gene, CDR1 is SGHRS and CDR2 is YFSETQ. The sample is drawn from a study of T-cell reconstitution after alpha-beta-depleted transplantation in children. Study observations and caveats: Where some patients showed high TCRbeta diversity at day 60, it came from recipient T cells and thymic progenitors that had survived.

The chain uses TRBV5-1 and TRBJ1-6; weak D call: TRBD1 (5 bases). This clonotype originated in a male patient aged 2 to 10 who had a stem cell transplant for acute lymphoblastic leukemia, so the T cells may come from the graft donor. This sample comprised PBMCs, mostly from graft donor cells, obtained 360 days after TCRalphabeta/CD19-depleted stem cell transplant. The CDR3 sequence is CASTSGWNSPLHF. DNA of the CDR3: TGCGCCAGCACTTCAGGGTGGAATTCACCCCTCCACTTT.